This T cell receptor beta chain was sequenced in a study of CXCR3-negative and CXCR3-positive naive CD8 T cells. Germline-derived CDR1 and CDR2 are LGHDT and YNNKEL (reference sequence). CDR3 length equals 14 residues. Naive CD8+ T cells had a CD45RO-CCR7+CD27+CD95- phenotype. All TRB cDNA libraries came from 5' RACE performed with UMI labels. Reprocessing the 5' RACE reads, TCRdb reports a single entry for every CDR3 protein and omits DNA. The sample's table shows tens of thousands of distinct CDR3 sequences. As concerns this clonotype: The antigen is undetermined.

Findings of the study overall: Naive cells with CXCR3 showed TRB CDR3s that were more hydrophobic than those in CXCR3-negative naive cells.

Sequences were obtained from naive CXCR3+ CD8+ T cells from blood. Subset here: CD45RO-CCR7+CD27+CD95- naive CD8+ T cells expressing CXCR3 (TNR3+). This chain joins TRBV3-1 and TRBJ1-2; absent DNA, TCRdb's TRBD1 call cannot be checked. The clonotype comes from a human donor in good health. Some clones in this sample may be carry-over from other donors' samples. The CDR3 reads CASSQDRGLRGYTF.